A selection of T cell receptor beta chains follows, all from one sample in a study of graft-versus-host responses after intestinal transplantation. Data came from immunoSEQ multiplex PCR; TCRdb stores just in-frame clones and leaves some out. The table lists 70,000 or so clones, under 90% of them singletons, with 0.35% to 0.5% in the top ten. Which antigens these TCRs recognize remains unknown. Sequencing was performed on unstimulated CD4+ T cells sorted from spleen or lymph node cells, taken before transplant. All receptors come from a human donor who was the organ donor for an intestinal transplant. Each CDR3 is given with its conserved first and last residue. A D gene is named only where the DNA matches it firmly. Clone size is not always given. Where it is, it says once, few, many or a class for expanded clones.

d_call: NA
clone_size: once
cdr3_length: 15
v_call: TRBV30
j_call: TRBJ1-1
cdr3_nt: TGTGCCCTCAGACAATTAAAGGGGGACGGGACTGAAGCTTTCTTT
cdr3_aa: CALRQLKGDGTEAFF

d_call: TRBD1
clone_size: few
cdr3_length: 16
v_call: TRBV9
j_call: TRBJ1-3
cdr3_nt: TGTGCCAGCAGCGTAGCTCTGGGACAGGGGGGAAACACCATATATTTT
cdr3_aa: CASSVALGQGGNTIYF

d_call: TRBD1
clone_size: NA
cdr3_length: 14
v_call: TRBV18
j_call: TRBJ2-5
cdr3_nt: TGTGCCAGCTCACCATGGACAGGGCAAGAGACCCAGTACTTC
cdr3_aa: CASSPWTGQETQYF

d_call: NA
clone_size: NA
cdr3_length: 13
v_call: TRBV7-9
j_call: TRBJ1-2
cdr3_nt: TGTGCCAGCAGCTTGGACACCGCCACTGGCTACACCTTC
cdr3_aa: CASSLDTATGYTF

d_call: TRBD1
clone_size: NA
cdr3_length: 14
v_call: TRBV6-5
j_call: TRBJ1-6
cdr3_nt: TGTGCCAGCAGGATACGACAGGGGAATTCACCCCTCCACTTT
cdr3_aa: CASRIRQGNSPLHF

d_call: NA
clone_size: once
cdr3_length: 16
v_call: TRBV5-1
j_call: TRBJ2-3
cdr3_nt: TGCGCCAGCATCCTTGGTACTCGCGGGGGCACAGATACGCAGTATTTT
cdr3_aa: CASILGTRGGTDTQYF

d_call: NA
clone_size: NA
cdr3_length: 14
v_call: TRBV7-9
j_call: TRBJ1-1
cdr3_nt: TGTGCCAGCAGCTTAGCGCCGCGGAACACTGAAGCTTTCTTT
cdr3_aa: CASSLAPRNTEAFF

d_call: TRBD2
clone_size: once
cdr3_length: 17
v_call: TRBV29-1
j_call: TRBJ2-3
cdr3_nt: TGCAGCGTAACAAGGACTAGCGGGGGCACTAGCACAGATACGCAGTATTTT
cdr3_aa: CSVTRTSGGTSTDTQYF

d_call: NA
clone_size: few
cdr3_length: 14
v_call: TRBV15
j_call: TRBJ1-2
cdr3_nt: TGTGCCACCAGCAGAGATAACTCGGGGGTTGGCTACACCTTC
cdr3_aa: CATSRDNSGVGYTF

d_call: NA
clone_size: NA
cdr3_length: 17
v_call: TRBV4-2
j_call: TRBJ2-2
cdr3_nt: TGTGCCAGCAGCCAAGGGGAGGGGGGGACAAACACCGGGGAGCTGTTTTTT
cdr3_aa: CASSQGEGGTNTGELFF

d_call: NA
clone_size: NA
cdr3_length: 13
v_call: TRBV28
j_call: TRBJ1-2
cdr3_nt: TGTGCCATCTTGGACAGCCTTAACTATGGCTACACCTTC
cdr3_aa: CAILDSLNYGYTF

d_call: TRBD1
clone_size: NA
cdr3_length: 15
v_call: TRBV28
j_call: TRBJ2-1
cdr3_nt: TGTGCCAGCAGTTGGGACAGGGGACCTTACAATGAGCAGTTCTTC
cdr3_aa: CASSWDRGPYNEQFF

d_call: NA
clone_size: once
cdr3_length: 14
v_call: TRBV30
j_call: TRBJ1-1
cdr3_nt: TGTGCCTGGAGTGTAATGCAGGGGAGCACTGAAGCTTTCTTT
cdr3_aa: CAWSVMQGSTEAFF

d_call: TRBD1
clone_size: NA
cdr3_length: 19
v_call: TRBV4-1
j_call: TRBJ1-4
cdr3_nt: TGCGCCAGCAGCCTGTTTTATGGACAGGTCCTCAAAGGGGGTGAAAAACTGTTTTTT
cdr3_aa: CASSLFYGQVLKGGEKLFF

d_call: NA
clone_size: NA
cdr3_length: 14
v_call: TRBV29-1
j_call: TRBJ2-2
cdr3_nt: TGCAGCGTCGACGACAGGAAGAACACCGGGGAGCTGTTTTTT
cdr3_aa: CSVDDRKNTGELFF

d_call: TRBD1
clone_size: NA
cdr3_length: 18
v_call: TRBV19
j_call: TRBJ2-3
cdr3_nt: TGTGCCAGTAGTTCCCGTGATTGGGGACAGGGGGCGGGAGATACGCAGTATTTT
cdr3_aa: CASSSRDWGQGAGDTQYF

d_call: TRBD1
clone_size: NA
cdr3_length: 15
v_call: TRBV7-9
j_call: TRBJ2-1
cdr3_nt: TGTGCCAGCAGCCAATACCGGGACAGATACAATGAGCAGTTCTTC
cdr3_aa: CASSQYRDRYNEQFF

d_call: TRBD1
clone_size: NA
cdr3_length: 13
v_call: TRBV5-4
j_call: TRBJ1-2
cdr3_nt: TGTGCCAGCACCCTAGGGCGACAGGGCAACTACACCTTC
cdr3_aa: CASTLGRQGNYTF

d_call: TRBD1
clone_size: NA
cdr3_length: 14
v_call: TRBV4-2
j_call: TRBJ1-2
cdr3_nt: TGTGCCAGCAGCCATCGGACAGGGAACTATGGCTACACCTTC
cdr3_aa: CASSHRTGNYGYTF

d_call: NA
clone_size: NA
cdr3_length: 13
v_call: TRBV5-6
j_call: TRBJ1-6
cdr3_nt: TGTGCCAGCAGCGGTAGGGGCAGCTCACCCCTCCACTTT
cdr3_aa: CASSGRGSSPLHF